A selection of T cell receptor beta chains follows, all from one sample in a study of T-cell memory formation after mild COVID-19. Via MiXCR, TCRdb re-called the 5' RACE reads, giving one row per CDR3 protein. The sample has around 430,000 distinct CDR3 sequences, roughly 15% seen once. Material for sequencing was PBMCs or a T cell subset sorted from them (not recorded which). These receptors were taken from a man aged 18 to 30 who had mild COVID-19 (a few samples of this study predate the infection). Cell type and time point are not known. Each CDR3 is given with its conserved first and last residue. D genes are given only for firm matches. Rows may omit the clone size; those that give it use once, few, many or a size class.

V gene	clone size	J gene	D gene	CDR3 DNA	CDR3 protein
TRBV6-5	NA	TRBJ2-3	NA	TGTGCCAGCAGTCACAGACATCCAGATACGCAGTATTTT	CASSHRHPDTQYF
TRBV5-6	NA	TRBJ2-1	TRBD2	TGTGCCAGCAGTCCACTGCGGGCTAGCGGGGGTGGTTACAATGAGCAGTTCTTC	CASSPLRASGGGYNEQFF
TRBV11-1	NA	TRBJ2-5	NA	TGTGCCAGCAGCCGCCGGGACTACCAAGAGACCCAGTACTTC	CASSRRDYQETQYF
TRBV29-1	NA	TRBJ2-1	TRBD1	TGCAGCGTCGCGACAGGGTCCACCTACAATGAGCAGTTCTTC	CSVATGSTYNEQFF
TRBV11-2	NA	TRBJ2-7	TRBD1	TGTGCCAGCAGCTACACGACAGGGCCCGAGCAGTACTTC	CASSYTTGPEQYF
TRBV27	NA	TRBJ1-4	NA	TGTGCCAGCAGCCTCTCCCGGCAGGGGCCAACTAATGAAAAACTGTTTTTT	CASSLSRQGPTNEKLFF
TRBV5-1	few	TRBJ2-2	TRBD1	TGCGCCAGCAGCTGGGAGACAGGGCGCAGCACCGGGGAGCTGTTTTTT	CASSWETGRSTGELFF
TRBV6-5	few	TRBJ1-5	NA	TGTGCCAGCAGCGCTCGGCGGGGAAACAATCAGCCCCAGCATTTT	CASSARRGNNQPQHF
TRBV10-3	many	TRBJ2-5	NA	TGTGCCCCCCGGGGAGCGGAGCCACAAGAGACCCAGTACTTC	CAPRGAEPQETQYF
TRBV10-2	NA	TRBJ2-7	NA	TGCGCCAGCAGTGAGTCCCAATGGTCGGGGAGCGAGCAGTACTTC	CASSESQWSGSEQYF
TRBV13	many	TRBJ1-1	TRBD1	TGTGCCAGCAGATGGAAGGGGGCCTTTGACACTGAAGCTTTCTTT	CASRWKGAFDTEAFF
TRBV12-3/TRBV12-4	few	TRBJ2-2	NA	TGTGCCAGCAGTTTTGGGGAGGGGGGCACCGGGGAGCTGTTT	CASSFGEGGTGELF
TRBV1	many	TRBJ2-3	NA	TGCACCAGCAGCCAAACTAGCGGGGTCACAGATACGCAGTATTTT	CTSSQTSGVTDTQYF
TRBV10-3	few	TRBJ1-1	NA	TGTGCCATCAAGCAGAGCCTGAACACTGAAGCTTTCTTT	CAIKQSLNTEAFF
TRBV5-1	NA	TRBJ2-3	TRBD2	TGCGCCAGCAGCTTTGGAGCTATCAGCGGGGGTAGCACAGATACGCAGTATTTT	CASSFGAISGGSTDTQYF
TRBV12-3/TRBV12-4	many	TRBJ2-5	NA	TGTGCCAGCAGTCCCGGACTCCAAGAGACCCAGTACTTC	CASSPGLQETQYF
TRBV29-1	few	TRBJ1-2	NA	TGCAGCGTTGCTGGCAGGGGAGGCGTAGGCTATGGCTACACCTTC	CSVAGRGGVGYGYTF
TRBV29-1	few	TRBJ2-5	TRBD1	TGCAGCGTCGACAGGGCGTCGGAGACCCAGTACTTC	CSVDRASETQYF
TRBV20-1	NA	TRBJ2-2	NA	TGCAGTGCCAGGCCGGCCTCGGGATACACCGGGGAGCTGTTTTTT	CSARPASGYTGELFF
TRBV10-2	NA	TRBJ2-4	TRBD2	TGCGCCACCACTCGTACCGGACTAGCGGGGGGGGGAGCCAAAAACATTCAGTACTTC	CATTRTGLAGGGAKNIQYF
TRBV2	NA	TRBJ1-1	NA	TGTGCCAGCAGCGCCGGACAATGGGACACTGAAGCTTTCTTT	CASSAGQWDTEAFF
TRBV20-1	few	TRBJ1-1	TRBD1	TGCAGTGCGCCCGGGACAGGGCCTGAAGCTTTCTTT	CSAPGTGPEAFF
TRBV6-2/TRBV6-3	NA	TRBJ2-3	NA	TGTGCCAGCACCGCGGGGGCGTCCACAGATACGCAGTATTTT	CASTAGASTDTQYF
TRBV12-3/TRBV12-4	few	TRBJ1-1	NA	TGTGCCAGCAGTTTTGTAGGGGTTGACACTGAAGCTTTCTTT	CASSFVGVDTEAFF
TRBV27	NA	TRBJ1-5	TRBD1	TGTGCCAGCAACCTCGACAGGGGCGGTCAGCCCCAGCATTTT	CASNLDRGGQPQHF
TRBV6-6	few	TRBJ2-1	NA	TGTGCCAGCAGTTACGGGGAAGGCCCCGATGAGCAGTTCTTC	CASSYGEGPDEQFF
TRBV2	NA	TRBJ2-5	TRBD1	TGTGCCAGCATCTATGGACAGGGAAAGACCCAGTACTTC	CASIYGQGKTQYF
TRBV24-1	NA	TRBJ2-5	NA	TGTGCCACCAGTGTCGTCGACCAAGAGACCCAGTACTTC	CATSVVDQETQYF
TRBV5-1	few	TRBJ2-5	TRBD2	TGCGCCAGCTACTTGGGAGCGGGGGGGCGAGAGACCCAGTACTTC	CASYLGAGGRETQYF
TRBV6-5	NA	TRBJ2-5	TRBD2	TGTGCCAGCAGTCAGCGGGGCAAAGAGACCCAGTACTTC	CASSQRGKETQYF
TRBV6-2/TRBV6-3	NA	TRBJ2-5	TRBD1	TGTGCCAGCAGTCCACGACAGGGGCGCTATCAAGAGACCCAGTACTTC	CASSPRQGRYQETQYF
TRBV5-6	few	TRBJ2-2	TRBD1	TGTGCCAGCAGCGGATGGACAGGGAGCCTTATCGGGGAGCTGTTTTTT	CASSGWTGSLIGELFF
TRBV7-2	NA	TRBJ2-3	NA	TGTGCCAGCAGCTCCCACTCGCACGGAAGCACAGATACGCAGTATTTT	CASSSHSHGSTDTQYF
TRBV20-1	few	TRBJ1-5	TRBD1	TGCAGTGCGGTGGGGACAGAGACATTTTATAGCAATCAGCCCCAGCATTTT	CSAVGTETFYSNQPQHF
TRBV5-1	NA	TRBJ1-2	TRBD1	TGCGCCAGCAGCAGCGGGACAGGGGATTATGGCTACACCTTC	CASSSGTGDYGYTF
TRBV7-6	few	TRBJ2-5	NA	TGTGCCAGCAGCCCAATCACGGGATTCCAAGAGACCCAGTACTTC	CASSPITGFQETQYF
TRBV20-1	few	TRBJ1-5	NA	TGCAGTGCGGACAGACGCAATCAGCCCCAGCATTTT	CSADRRNQPQHF
TRBV5-1	NA	TRBJ2-2	TRBD1	TGCGCCAGCAGCTTGGCCCGGACAGGGGTATCTACCGGGGAGCTGTTTTTT	CASSLARTGVSTGELFF
TRBV11-3	NA	TRBJ2-2	NA	TGTGCCAGCAGCCCGAGTGACGGCACCGGGGAGCTGTTTTTT	CASSPSDGTGELFF
TRBV5-1	NA	TRBJ2-3	TRBD2	TGCGCCAGCAGCTTGGGAACGCGGGGGGAAACAGATACGCAGTATTTT	CASSLGTRGETDTQYF
TRBV5-1	NA	TRBJ2-7	TRBD1	TGCGCCAGCAGCTTCCAGGGGGCTTACTACGAGCAGTACTTC	CASSFQGAYYEQYF
TRBV7-2	few	TRBJ1-5	NA	TGTGCCAGCAGTTCAGTAACAGGGAGCAATCAGCCCCAGCATTTT	CASSSVTGSNQPQHF
TRBV12-3/TRBV12-4	NA	TRBJ1-4	TRBD1	TGTGCCAGCAGTTCTCGGACAGGAACTAATGAAAAACTGTTTTTT	CASSSRTGTNEKLFF
TRBV4-1	few	TRBJ2-2	NA	TGCGCCAGCAGCCAAGAGGTACGGGCCTCCGGGGAGCTGTTTTTT	CASSQEVRASGELFF
TRBV29-1	NA	TRBJ1-2	NA	TGCAGCGTTCCGGGGGGCCCTGGCTACACCTTC	CSVPGGPGYTF
TRBV7-9	few	TRBJ1-1	NA	TGTGCCAGCAGCTTTTCGAACACTGAAGCTTTCTTT	CASSFSNTEAFF
TRBV28	once	TRBJ1-5	NA	TGTGCCAGCACCCTTCCTCTACAACAGCCCCAGCATTTT	CASTLPLQQPQHF
TRBV5-1	NA	TRBJ2-2	NA	TGCGCCAGCAGCTGGGCCGGGACAACGAACACCGGGGAGCTGTTTTTT	CASSWAGTTNTGELFF
TRBV5-1	once	TRBJ2-2	TRBD2	TGCGACAGCAGCTGGCGGGGGAGGACCGGGGAGCTGTTTTTT	CDSSWRGRTGELFF
TRBV20-1	few	TRBJ1-2	NA	TGCAGTGCTAGAGCCCGTCTGGGCTACACCTTC	CSARARLGYTF
TRBV11-2	few	TRBJ2-1	NA	TGTGCCAGCAGCTCCATCGGGAGACAGTTCTTC	CASSSIGRQFF
TRBV7-2	NA	TRBJ1-6	NA	TGTGCCAGCAGCTTAGGAACGGCCGGGGATTCACCCCTCCACTTT	CASSLGTAGDSPLHF
TRBV5-1	NA	TRBJ2-2	NA	TGCGCCAGCAGCTCAGGGGTGTCCGGGGAGCTGTTTTTT	CASSSGVSGELFF
TRBV12-5	many	TRBJ2-1	NA	TGTGCTAGTGGCTCGGCCACTACTGAGCAGTTCTTC	CASGSATTEQFF
TRBV12-3/TRBV12-4	many	TRBJ2-1	TRBD2	TGTGCCAGCAGTCCTAGCGGGGGGGCCTACAATGAGCAGTTCTTC	CASSPSGGAYNEQFF
TRBV4-1	NA	TRBJ1-1	NA	TGCGCCAGCAGCCAAGATCGGCCAGGCGTCACTGAAGCTTTCTTT	CASSQDRPGVTEAFF
TRBV25-1	many	TRBJ2-1	NA	TGTGCCAGCAGTGCCCCGGCAGGGAACCACAATGAGCAGTTCTTC	CASSAPAGNHNEQFF
TRBV5-1	NA	TRBJ2-5	NA	TGTGCCAGCAGTTTTCTGAGCCAAGAGACCCAGTACTTC	CASSFLSQETQYF
TRBV7-8	few	TRBJ1-2	NA	TGTGCCAGCAGCTTAGCGGGAGGGTTCTATGGCTACACCTTC	CASSLAGGFYGYTF